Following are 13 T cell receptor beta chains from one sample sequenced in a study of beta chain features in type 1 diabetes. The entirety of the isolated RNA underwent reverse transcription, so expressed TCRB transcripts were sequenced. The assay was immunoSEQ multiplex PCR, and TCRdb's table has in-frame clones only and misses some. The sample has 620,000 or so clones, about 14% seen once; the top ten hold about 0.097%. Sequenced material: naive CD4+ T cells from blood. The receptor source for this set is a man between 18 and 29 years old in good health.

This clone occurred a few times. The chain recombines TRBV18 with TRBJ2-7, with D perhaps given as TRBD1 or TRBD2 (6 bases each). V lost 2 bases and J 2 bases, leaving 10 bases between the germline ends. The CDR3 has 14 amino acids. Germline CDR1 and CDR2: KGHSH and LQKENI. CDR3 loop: CASSPRGAPYEQYF. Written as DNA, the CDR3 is TGTGCCAGCTCACCAAGGGGGGCGCCCTACGAGCAGTACTTC. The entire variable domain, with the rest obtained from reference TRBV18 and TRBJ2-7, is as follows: NAGVMQNPRHLVRRRGQEARLRCSPMKGHSHVYWYRQLPEEGLKFMVYLQKENIIDESGMPKERFSAEFPKEGPSILRIQQVVRGDSAAYFCASSPRGAPYEQYFGPGTRLTVT.

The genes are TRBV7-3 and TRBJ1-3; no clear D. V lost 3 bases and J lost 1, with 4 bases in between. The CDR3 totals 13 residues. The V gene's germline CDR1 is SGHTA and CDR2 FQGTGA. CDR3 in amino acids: CASSLVSGNTIYF. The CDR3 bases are TGTGCCAGCAGCTTGGTTTCTGGAAACACCATATATTTT.

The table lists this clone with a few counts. The DNA of the CDR3 is TGCAGCGTTGAAAGCCAGATTAACACTGAAGCTTTCTTT. It translates to CSVESQINTEAFF. V gene TRBV29-1 combines with J gene TRBJ1-1; D is ambiguous. The CDR3 has 13 amino acids. CDR1 and CDR2 (germline): SQVTM, ANQGSEA. V was clipped by 2 bases and J by 2 bases, with 9 bases between them.

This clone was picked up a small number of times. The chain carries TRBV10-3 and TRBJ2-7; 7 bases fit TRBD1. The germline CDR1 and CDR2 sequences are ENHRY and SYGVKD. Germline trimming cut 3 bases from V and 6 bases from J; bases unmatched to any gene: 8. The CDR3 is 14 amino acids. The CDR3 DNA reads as TGTGCCATCAGTGAAACAGGGGAATTACGCGAGCAGTACTTC. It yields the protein CAISETGELREQYF.

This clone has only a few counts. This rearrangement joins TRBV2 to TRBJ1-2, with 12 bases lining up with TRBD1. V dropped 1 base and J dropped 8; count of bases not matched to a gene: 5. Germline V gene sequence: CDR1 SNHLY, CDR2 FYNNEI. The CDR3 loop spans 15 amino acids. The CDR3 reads CASSEGGTGGSGYTF. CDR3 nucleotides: TGTGCCAGCAGTGAAGGAGGGACAGGGGGCTCCGGCTACACCTTC.

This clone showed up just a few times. The CDR3 reads CAIRGYQANYGYTF. In DNA form, the CDR3 reads TGTGCCATCAGAGGATATCAGGCTAACTATGGCTACACCTTC. The V gene is TRBV10-3, the J gene TRBJ1-2; no clear D gene. Trimming removed 6 bases at V and 0 bases at J, with 11 bases between. The CDR3 has 14 residues. Germline V gene sequence: CDR1 ENHRY, CDR2 SYGVKD.

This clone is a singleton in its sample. The CDR3 DNA is TGCGCCAGCACGAGGGAGAGGTCCTACAATGAGCAGTTCTTC. Its protein product is CASTRERSYNEQFF. The chain employs TRBV5-1 and TRBJ2-1; tentatively, D is TRBD2 (5 bases). Germline V gives CDR1 SGHRS, CDR2 YFSETQ. Trimming removed 6 bases at V and 1 base at J, with 11 bases between. The CDR3 extends over 14 amino acids. Supplemented by reference TRBV5-1 and TRBJ2-1, the full variable domain reads KAGVTQTPRYLIKTRGQQVTLSCSPISGHRSVSWYQQTPGQGLQFLFEYFSETQRNKGNFPGRFSGRQFSNSRSEMNVSTLELGDSALYLCASTRERSYNEQFFGPGTRLTVL.

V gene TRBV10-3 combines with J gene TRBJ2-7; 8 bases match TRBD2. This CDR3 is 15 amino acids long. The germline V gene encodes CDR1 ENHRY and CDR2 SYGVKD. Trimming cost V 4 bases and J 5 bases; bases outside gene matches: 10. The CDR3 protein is CAISVLGAGEDEQYF. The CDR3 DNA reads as TGTGCCATCAGTGTATTGGGAGCGGGAGAGGACGAGCAGTACTTC.

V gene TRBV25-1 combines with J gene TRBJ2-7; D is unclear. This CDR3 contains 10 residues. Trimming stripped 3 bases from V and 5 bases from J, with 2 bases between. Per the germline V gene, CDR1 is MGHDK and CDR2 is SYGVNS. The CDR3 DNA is TGTGCCAGCAGTGACAACGAGCAGTACTTC. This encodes CASSDNEQYF.

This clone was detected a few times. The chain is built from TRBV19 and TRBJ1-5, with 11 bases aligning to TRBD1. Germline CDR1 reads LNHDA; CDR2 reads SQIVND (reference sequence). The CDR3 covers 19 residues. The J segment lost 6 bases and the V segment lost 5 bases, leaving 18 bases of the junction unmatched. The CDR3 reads CASSRSPGSDRGQRQPQHF. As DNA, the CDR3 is TGTGCCAGTAGTCGATCGCCTGGATCGGACAGGGGGCAGCGTCAGCCCCAGCATTTT.

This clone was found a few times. CDR3 amino acids: CALGKGQSGYTF. CDR3 DNA sequence: TGTGCCCTCGGAAAGGGGCAGAGTGGCTACACCTTC. This chain joins TRBV10-3 and TRBJ1-2, with a weak D call TRBD1 (5 bases). In germline, CDR1 is ENHRY, CDR2 SYGVKD. The CDR3 loop spans 12 amino acids. The V and J ends lost 11 bases and 7 bases respectively, with 17 bases between them.

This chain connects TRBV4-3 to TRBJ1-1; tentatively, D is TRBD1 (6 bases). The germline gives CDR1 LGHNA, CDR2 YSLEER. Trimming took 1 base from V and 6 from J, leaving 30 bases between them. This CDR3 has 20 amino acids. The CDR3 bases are TGCGCCAGCAGCCAAGTGTTCGGAGGGGCCAGGGGCGGTCCGGGCGCTGAAGCTTTCTTT. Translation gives CASSQVFGGARGGPGAEAFF.

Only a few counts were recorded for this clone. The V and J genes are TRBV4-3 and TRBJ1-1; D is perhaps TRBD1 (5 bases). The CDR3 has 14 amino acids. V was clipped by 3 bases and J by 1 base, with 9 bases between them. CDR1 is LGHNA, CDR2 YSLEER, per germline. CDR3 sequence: CASSQWGPNTEAFF. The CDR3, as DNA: TGCGCCAGCAGCCAGTGGGGACCGAACACTGAAGCTTTCTTT.